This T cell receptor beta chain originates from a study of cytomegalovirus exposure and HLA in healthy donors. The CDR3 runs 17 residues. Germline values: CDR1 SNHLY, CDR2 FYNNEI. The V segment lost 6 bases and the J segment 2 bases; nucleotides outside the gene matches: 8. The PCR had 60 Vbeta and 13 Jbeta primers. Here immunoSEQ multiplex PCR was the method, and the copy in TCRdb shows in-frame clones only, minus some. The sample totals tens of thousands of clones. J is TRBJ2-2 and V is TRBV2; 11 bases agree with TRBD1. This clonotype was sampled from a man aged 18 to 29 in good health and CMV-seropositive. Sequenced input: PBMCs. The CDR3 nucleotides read TGTGCCAGCAGAGACGGACAGGGGGCGCAAAACACCGGGGAGCTGTTTTTT. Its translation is CASRDGQGAQNTGELFF.